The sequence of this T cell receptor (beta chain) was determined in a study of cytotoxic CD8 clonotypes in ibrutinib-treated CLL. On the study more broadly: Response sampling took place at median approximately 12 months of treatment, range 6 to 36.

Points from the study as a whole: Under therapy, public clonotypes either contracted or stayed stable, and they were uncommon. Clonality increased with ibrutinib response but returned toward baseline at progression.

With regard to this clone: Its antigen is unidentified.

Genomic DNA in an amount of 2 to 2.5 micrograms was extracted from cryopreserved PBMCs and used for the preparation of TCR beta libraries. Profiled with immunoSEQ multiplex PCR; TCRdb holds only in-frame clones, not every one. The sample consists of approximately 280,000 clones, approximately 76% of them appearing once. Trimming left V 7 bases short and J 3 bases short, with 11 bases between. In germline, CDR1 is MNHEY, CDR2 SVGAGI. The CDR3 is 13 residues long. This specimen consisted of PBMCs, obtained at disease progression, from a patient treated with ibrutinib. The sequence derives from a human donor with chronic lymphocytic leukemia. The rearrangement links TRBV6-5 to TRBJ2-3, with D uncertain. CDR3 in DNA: TGTGCCAGCACCTTGGACCGAACAGATACGCAGTATTTT. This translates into CASTLDRTDTQYF.